This entry lists 14 T cell receptor beta chains sequenced from one sample in a study of T cells in tuberculosis. Libraries were prepared by immunoSEQ multiplex PCR; TCRdb keeps only in-frame clonotypes and omits some of them. This sample carries tens of thousands of clones, 95% of them seen once, and the ten largest clones take about 3.7%. The source material was PBMCs. The receptors were sampled from a donor aged 10-30 years with latent tuberculosis or without tuberculosis infection.

The chain joins TRBV6-1 to TRBJ1-2; D unclear. Per germline, CDR1 MNHNS and CDR2 SASEGT. The CDR3 has 13 residues. Trimming removed 2 bases from V and 6 bases from J, with 10 bases in between. This chain's CDR3 is CASSEYTGNGYTF. DNA for the CDR3: TGTGCCAGCAGTGAATATACGGGGAATGGCTACACCTTC.

The chain joins TRBV19 to TRBJ2-7; 10 nucleotides match TRBD1. Germline CDR1 is LNHDA and CDR2 is SQIVND (reference sequence). The trim removed 1 base at V and 1 base at J, leaving 7 bases unmatched. CDR3 length: 17 residues. CDR3 bases: TGTGCCAGTAGTATAGTCGGGGGACAGGGGTATTCCTACGAGCAGTACTTC. This encodes CASSIVGGQGYSYEQYF.

The chain joins TRBV27 to TRBJ2-5, with TRBD1 matching 8 bases. The J call may not be correct, given that the DNA end is closer to TRBJ2-7. The CDR3 has 16 residues. Germline V lookup: CDR1 MNHEY, CDR2 SMNVEV (reference sequence). The CDR3 DNA sequence: TGTGCCAGCAGTCACCCAAGGACAGGGCCCCTCTACGAGCAGTACTTC. It codes for CASSHPRTGPLYEQYF.

This chain connects TRBV27 to TRBJ2-7; perhaps TRBD1 as D (6 bases). This CDR3 contains 16 residues. V was trimmed by 3 bases and J by 2 bases, leaving 17 bases between them. The germline V gene encodes CDR1 MNHEY and CDR2 SMNVEV (reference sequence). For the CDR3, the DNA is TGTGCCAGCAGTTTCCTCAGCAGCGGACAGACCTACGAGCAGTACTTC. Translation gives CASSFLSSGQTYEQYF.

The V and J genes are TRBV30 and TRBJ2-7, with TRBD1 matching over 10 bases. J lost 0 bases, V lost 5 bases, and 1 base had no gene match. The CDR3 sequence is 13 residues long. Germline lookup yields CDR1 GTSNPN and CDR2 SVGIG (reference sequence). The CDR3 here is CAWGTGASYEQYF. CDR3 sequence (DNA): TGTGCCTGGGGGACAGGGGCCTCCTACGAGCAGTACTTC.

J is TRBJ1-1 and V is TRBV21-1. TRBV21-1 is a recognized pseudogene. CDR3 length: 12 amino acids. Here the CDR3 reads CASSRGGGEAFF. CDR3 in DNA: TGTGCCAGCAGCAGGGGGGGCGGTGAAGCTTTCTTT.

The J gene is TRBJ2-6, the V gene TRBV5-1; D is undetermined. Deletions cut 2 bases from V and 1 base from J, with 7 bases between. CDR1 SGHRS and CDR2 YFSETQ come from the germline V gene. This CDR3 spans 15 amino acids. The CDR3: CASSFEASGANVLTF. CDR3 bases: TGCGCCAGCAGCTTCGAAGCATCTGGGGCCAACGTCCTGACTTTC. Together with reference TRBV5-1 and TRBJ2-6, the CDR3 gives the full variable domain: KAGVTQTPRYLIKTRGQQVTLSCSPISGHRSVSWYQQTPGQGLQFLFEYFSETQRNKGNFPGRFSGRQFSNSRSEMNVSTLELGDSALYLCASSFEASGANVLTFGAGSRLTVL.

J is TRBJ1-6 and V is TRBV5-4; TRBD1 matches at 9 bases. The V segment lost 4 bases and the J segment 5 bases; nucleotides outside the gene matches: 10. Germline lookup yields CDR1 SGHNT and CDR2 YYREEE (reference sequence). This CDR3 contains 17 residues. The CDR3 DNA reads as TGTGCCAGCAGCGAGGGGGACAGGGTTTTCCATAATTCACCCCTCCACTTT. Protein: CASSEGDRVFHNSPLHF.

This sequence joins TRBV6-5 and TRBJ2-3; TRBD2 matches 11 bases. Germline V gene sequence: CDR1 MNHEY, CDR2 SVGAGI. V lost 0 bases and J lost 6; bases outside the gene matches: 5. The CDR3 covers 16 residues. Here the CDR3 reads CASSYSIIAGGDTQYF. CDR3 in DNA: TGTGCCAGCAGTTACTCGATCATAGCGGGGGGGGATACGCAGTATTTT.

The rearrangement links TRBV2 to TRBJ2-7; 10 positions match TRBD1. CDR3 length: 14 residues. Germline trimming cut 6 bases from V and 1 base from J; bases unmatched to any gene: 3. Germline V gives CDR1 SNHLY, CDR2 FYNNEI. The DNA for the CDR3 is TGTGCCAGCAGCCGGGACAGGGGTTCCTACGAGCAGTACTTC. It yields the protein CASSRDRGSYEQYF.

Within the sample, this clone is medium-sized. The rearrangement links TRBV4-2 to TRBJ1-3; D gene ambiguous. Germline values: CDR1 LGHNA, CDR2 YNFKEQ. V lost 0 bases to trimming and J lost 1 base, with 10 bases between them. The CDR3 covers 16 residues. The CDR3 reads CASSQDSPLSGNTIYF. CDR3 bases: TGTGCCAGCAGCCAAGATAGCCCCCTATCTGGAAACACCATATATTTT.

The chain combines TRBV6-1 with TRBJ2-2, with 8 positions matching TRBD1. CDR1 is MNHNS and CDR2 is SASEGT in the germline V gene. This CDR3 is built from 14 residues. The V segment lost 6 bases and the J segment 0 bases; nucleotides outside the gene matches: 0. In DNA, the CDR3 is TGTGCCAGCAGGGGACAGGCGAACACCGGGGAGCTGTTTTTT. This encodes CASRGQANTGELFF.

The rearrangement links TRBV10-3 to TRBJ1-2; the D gene is possibly TRBD1 (5 bases). The CDR3 spans 12 residues. The V gene lost 7 bases and the J gene lost 8 bases, with 14 bases spanning the gap. CDR1 and CDR2 (germline): ENHRY, SYGVKD. In DNA, the CDR3 is TGTGCCATCACCCCCGGGGGGGTAGGCTACACCTTC. Its translation is CAITPGGVGYTF.

The chain links TRBV5-1 to TRBJ1-5; TRBD1 matches at 7 bases. The germline V gene has CDR1 SGHRS and CDR2 YFSETQ. V was clipped by 3 bases and J by 2 bases; unmatched bases: 11. The CDR3 consists of 17 residues. The CDR3 loop reads CASSYNPTGVGNQPQHF. CDR3 bases: TGCGCCAGCAGCTATAATCCCACAGGGGTCGGCAATCAGCCCCAGCATTTT.